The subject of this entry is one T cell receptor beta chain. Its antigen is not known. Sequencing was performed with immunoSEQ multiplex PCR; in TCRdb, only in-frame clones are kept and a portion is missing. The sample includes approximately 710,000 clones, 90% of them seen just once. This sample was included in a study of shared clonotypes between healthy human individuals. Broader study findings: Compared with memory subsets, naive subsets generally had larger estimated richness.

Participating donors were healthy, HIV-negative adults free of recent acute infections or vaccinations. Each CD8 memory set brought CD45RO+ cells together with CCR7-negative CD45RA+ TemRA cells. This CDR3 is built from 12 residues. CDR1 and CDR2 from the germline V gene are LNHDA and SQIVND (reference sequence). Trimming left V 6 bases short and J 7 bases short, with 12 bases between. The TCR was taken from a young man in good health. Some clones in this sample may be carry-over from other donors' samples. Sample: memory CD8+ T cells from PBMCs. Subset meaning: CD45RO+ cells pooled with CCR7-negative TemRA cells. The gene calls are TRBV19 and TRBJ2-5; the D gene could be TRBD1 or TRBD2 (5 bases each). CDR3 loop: CASSPGSRTQYF. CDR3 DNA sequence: TGTGCCAGTAGCCCAGGGAGTAGGACCCAGTACTTC.